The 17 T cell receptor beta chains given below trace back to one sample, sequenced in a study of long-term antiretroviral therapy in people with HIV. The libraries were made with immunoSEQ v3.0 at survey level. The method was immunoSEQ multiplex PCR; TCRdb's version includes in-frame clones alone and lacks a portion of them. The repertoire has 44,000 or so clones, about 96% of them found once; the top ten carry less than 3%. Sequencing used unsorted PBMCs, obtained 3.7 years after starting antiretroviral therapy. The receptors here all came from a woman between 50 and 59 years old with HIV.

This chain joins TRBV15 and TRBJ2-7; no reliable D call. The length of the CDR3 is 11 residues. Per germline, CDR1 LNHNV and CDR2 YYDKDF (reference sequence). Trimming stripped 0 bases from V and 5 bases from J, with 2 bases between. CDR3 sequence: CATSREHEQYF. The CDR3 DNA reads TGTGCCACCAGCAGAGAGCACGAGCAGTACTTC.

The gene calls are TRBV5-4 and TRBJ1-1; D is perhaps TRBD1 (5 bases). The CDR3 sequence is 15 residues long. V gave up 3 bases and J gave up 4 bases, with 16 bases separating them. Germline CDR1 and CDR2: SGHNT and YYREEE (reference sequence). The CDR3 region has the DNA TGTGCCAGCAGCTCCCCGTCCCTGGGGCTCACTGAAGCTTTCTTT. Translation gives CASSSPSLGLTEAFF.

The CDR3 reads CASSLDNGETGSRYEQYF. The DNA of the CDR3 is TGCGCCAGCAGCTTGGATAATGGCGAGACAGGGAGCAGGTACGAGCAGTACTTC. The gene calls are TRBV5-1 and TRBJ2-7; 7 bases are shared with TRBD1. Trimming cost V 0 bases and J 4 bases; bases outside gene matches: 16. Germline CDR1 SGHRS, CDR2 YFSETQ. The CDR3 consists of 18 residues.

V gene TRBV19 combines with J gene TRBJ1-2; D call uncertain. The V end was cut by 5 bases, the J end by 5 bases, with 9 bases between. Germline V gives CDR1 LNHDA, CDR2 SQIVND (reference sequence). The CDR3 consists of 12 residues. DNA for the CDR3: TGTGCCAGTAGTCCGGGCCCATATGGCTACACCTTC. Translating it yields CASSPGPYGYTF.

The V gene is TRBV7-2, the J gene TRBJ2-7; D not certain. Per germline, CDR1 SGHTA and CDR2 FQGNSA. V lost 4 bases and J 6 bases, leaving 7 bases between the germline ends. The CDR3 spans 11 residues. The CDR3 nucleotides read TGTGCCAGCAGCTCCCCGTTCGAGCAGTACTTC. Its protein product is CASSSPFEQYF.

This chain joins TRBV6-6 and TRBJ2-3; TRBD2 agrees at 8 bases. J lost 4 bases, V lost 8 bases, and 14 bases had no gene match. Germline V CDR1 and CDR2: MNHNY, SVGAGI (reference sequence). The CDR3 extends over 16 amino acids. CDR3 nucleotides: TGTGCCAGCGGTCCTTCTCGCGGGGGGCCCGCAGATACGCAGTATTTT. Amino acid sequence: CASGPSRGGPADTQYF.

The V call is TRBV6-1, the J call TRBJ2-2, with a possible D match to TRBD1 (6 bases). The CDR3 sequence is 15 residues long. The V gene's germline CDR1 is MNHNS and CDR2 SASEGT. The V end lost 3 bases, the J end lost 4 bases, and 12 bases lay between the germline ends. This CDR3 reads CASSDRDRLTGELFF. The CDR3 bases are TGTGCCAGCAGTGATAGAGACAGGCTCACCGGGGAGCTGTTTTTT.

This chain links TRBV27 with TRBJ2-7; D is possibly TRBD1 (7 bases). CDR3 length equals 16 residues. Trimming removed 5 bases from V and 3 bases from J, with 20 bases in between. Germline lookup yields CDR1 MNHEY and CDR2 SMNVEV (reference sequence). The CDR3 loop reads CASSGRGQRDFYEQYF. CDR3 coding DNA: TGTGCCAGCAGTGGGCGGGGACAGCGAGACTTCTACGAGCAGTACTTC.

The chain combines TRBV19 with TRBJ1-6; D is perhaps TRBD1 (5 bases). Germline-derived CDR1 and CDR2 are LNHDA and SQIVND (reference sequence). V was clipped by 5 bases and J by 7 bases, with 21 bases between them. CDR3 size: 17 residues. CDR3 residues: CASSENGGPLGNSPLHF. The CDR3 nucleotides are TGTGCCAGTAGTGAGAATGGGGGACCCCTTGGGAATTCACCCCTCCACTTT.

For the CDR3, the DNA is TGTGCCAGCAGCTTGGTTGGGGGAAACACTGAAGCTTTCTTT. It translates to CASSLVGGNTEAFF. The V gene is TRBV5-8, the J gene TRBJ1-1, with TRBD1 as a possible D gene (5 bases). CDR3 length equals 14 residues. Germline V gene lookup returns CDR1 SGHTS and CDR2 YDEGEE. V gave up 0 bases and J gave up 2 bases, with 8 bases separating them.

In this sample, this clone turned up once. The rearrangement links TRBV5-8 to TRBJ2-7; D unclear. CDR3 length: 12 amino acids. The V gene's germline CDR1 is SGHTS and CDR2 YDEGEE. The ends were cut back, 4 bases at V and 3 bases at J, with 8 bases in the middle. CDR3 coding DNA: TGTGCCAGCAGCCTTGACCGCTACGAGCAGTACTTC. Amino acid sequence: CASSLDRYEQYF.

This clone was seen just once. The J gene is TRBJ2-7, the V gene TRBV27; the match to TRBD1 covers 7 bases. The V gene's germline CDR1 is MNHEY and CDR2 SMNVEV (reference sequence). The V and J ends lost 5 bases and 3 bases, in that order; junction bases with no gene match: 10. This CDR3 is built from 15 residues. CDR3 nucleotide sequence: TGTGCCAGCAGTCCACGACAGGGAACCGGCTACGAGCAGTACTTC. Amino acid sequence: CASSPRQGTGYEQYF.

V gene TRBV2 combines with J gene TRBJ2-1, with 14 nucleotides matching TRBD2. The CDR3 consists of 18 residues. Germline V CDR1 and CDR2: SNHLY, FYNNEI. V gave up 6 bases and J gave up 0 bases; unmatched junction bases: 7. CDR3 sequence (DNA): TGTGCCAGCAGGGGCGGGACTAGCGGGGGAAACTCCTACAATGAGCAGTTCTTC. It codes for CASRGGTSGGNSYNEQFF. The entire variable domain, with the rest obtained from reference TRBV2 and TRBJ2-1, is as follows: EPEVTQTPSHQVTQMGQEVILRCVPISNHLYFYWYRQILGQKVEFLVSFYNNEISEKSEIFDDQFSVERPDGSNFTLKIRSTKLEDSAMYFCASRGGTSGGNSYNEQFFGPGTRLTVL.

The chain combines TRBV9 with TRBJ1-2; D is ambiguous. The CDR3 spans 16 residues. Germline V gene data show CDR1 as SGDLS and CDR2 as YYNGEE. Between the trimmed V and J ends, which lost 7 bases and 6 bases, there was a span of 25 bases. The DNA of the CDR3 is TGTGCCAGCGGTGACCCCCGATCCACAATTTGGGATGGCTACACCTTC. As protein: CASGDPRSTIWDGYTF.

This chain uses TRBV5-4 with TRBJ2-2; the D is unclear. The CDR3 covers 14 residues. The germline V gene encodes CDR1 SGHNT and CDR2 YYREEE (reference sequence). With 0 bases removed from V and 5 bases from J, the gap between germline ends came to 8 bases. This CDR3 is CASSLAIGTGELFF. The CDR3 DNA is TGTGCCAGCAGCTTGGCTATCGGGACCGGGGAGCTGTTTTTT.

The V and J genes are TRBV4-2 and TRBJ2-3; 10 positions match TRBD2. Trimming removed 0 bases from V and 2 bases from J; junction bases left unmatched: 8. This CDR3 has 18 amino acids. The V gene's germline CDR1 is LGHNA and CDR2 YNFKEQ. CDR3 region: CASSQEWGLAGATDTQYF. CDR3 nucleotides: TGTGCCAGCAGCCAAGAATGGGGTCTAGCGGGGGCCACAGATACGCAGTATTTT.

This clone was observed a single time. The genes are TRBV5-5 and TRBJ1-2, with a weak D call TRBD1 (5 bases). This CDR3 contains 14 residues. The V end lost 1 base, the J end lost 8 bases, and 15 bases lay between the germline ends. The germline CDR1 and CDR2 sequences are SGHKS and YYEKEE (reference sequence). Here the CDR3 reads CASSLSAGWGGYTF. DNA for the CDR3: TGTGCCAGCAGCTTGTCGGCAGGGTGGGGAGGCTACACCTTC.